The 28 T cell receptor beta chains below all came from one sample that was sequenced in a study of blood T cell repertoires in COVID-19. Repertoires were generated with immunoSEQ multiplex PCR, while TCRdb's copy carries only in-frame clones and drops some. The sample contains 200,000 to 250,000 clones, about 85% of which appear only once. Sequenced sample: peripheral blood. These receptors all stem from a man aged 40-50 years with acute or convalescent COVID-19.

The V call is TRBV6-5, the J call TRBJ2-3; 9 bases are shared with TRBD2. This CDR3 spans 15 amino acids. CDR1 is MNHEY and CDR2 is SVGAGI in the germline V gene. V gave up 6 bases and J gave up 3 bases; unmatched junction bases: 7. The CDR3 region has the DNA TGTGCCAGCAGGGGGACTAGCAGCTCTACAGATACGCAGTATTTT. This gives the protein CASRGTSSSTDTQYF.

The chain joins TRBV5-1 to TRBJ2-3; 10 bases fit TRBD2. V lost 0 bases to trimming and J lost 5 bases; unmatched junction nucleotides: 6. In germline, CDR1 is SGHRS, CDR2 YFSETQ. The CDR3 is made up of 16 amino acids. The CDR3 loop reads CASSLEQRGGGDTQYF. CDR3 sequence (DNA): TGCGCCAGCAGCTTGGAACAGCGGGGGGGCGGAGATACGCAGTATTTT.

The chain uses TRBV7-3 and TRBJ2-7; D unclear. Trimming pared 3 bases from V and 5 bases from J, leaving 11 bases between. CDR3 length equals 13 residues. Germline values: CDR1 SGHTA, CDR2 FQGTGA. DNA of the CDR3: TGTGCCAGCAGCTTCCTGCCTGGCCACGAGCAGTACTTC. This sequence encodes CASSFLPGHEQYF.

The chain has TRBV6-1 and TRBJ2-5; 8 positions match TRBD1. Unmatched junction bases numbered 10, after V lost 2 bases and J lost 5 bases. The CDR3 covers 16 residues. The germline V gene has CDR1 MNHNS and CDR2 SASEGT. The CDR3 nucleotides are TGTGCCAGCAGTGAATACGGACAGGGAAGGGGGGAGACCCAGTACTTC. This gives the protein CASSEYGQGRGETQYF.

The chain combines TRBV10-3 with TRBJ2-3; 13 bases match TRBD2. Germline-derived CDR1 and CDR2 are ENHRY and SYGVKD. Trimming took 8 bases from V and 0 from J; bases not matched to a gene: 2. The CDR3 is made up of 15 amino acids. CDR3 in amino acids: CAIGLAGASTDTQYF. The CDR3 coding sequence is TGTGCCATCGGACTAGCGGGGGCGAGCACAGATACGCAGTATTTT.

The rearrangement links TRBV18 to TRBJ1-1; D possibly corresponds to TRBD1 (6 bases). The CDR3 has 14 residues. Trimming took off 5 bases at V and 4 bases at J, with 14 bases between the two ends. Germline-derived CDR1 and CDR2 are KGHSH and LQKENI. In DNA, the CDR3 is TGTGCCAGCTCATCAACAGGGTCACCCACTGAAGCTTTCTTT. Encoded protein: CASSSTGSPTEAFF.

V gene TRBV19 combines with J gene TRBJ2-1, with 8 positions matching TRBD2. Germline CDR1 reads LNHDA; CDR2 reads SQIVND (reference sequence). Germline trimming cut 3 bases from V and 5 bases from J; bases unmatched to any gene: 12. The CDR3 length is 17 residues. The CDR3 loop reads CASSIPRGELANNEQFF. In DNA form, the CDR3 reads TGTGCCAGTAGTATTCCGCGGGGGGAACTTGCCAACAATGAGCAGTTCTTC.

CDR3 coding DNA: TGTGCCAGCAGCCCTGGGACAGGCCCTAGCACAGATACGCAGTATTTT. This gives the protein CASSPGTGPSTDTQYF. The V and J genes are TRBV3-1 (or the pseudogene TRBV3-2) and TRBJ2-3, with 8 bases lining up with TRBD1. Per germline, CDR1 LGHDT and CDR2 YNNKEL (reference sequence). CDR3 length equals 16 residues. V shed 4 bases and J 0 bases; nucleotides not matched to a gene: 6.

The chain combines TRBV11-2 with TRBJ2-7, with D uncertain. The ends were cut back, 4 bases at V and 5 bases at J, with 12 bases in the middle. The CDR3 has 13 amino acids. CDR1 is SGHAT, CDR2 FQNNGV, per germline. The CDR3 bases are TGTGCCAGCAGCTCCTCCCTCGAGGACGAGCAGTACTTC. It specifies CASSSSLEDEQYF.

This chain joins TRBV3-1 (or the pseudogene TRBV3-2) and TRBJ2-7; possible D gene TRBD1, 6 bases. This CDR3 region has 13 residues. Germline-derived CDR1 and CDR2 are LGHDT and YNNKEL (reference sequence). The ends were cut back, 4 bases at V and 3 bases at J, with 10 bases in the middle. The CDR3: CASSLSRGYEQYF. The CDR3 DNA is TGTGCCAGCAGCCTCTCCAGGGGCTACGAGCAGTACTTC.

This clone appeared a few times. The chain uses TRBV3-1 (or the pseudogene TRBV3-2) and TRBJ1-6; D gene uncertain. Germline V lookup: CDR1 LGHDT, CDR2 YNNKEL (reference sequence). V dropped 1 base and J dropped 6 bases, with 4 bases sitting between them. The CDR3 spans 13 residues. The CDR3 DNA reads TGTGCCAGCAGCCAAGGGCTTAATTCACCCCTCCACTTT. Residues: CASSQGLNSPLHF.

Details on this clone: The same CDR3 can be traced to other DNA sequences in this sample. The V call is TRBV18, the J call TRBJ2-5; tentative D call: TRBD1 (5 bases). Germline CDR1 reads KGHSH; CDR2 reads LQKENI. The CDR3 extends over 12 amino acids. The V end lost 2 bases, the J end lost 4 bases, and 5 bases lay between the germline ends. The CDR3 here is CASSPGAETQYF. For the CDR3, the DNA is TGTGCCAGCTCACCAGGGGCAGAGACCCAGTACTTC.

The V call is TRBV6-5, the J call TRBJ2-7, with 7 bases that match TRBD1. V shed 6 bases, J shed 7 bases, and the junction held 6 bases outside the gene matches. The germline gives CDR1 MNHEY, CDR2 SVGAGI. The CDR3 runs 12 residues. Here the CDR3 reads CASSPDRREQYF. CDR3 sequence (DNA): TGTGCCAGCAGCCCGGACAGGCGGGAGCAGTACTTC.

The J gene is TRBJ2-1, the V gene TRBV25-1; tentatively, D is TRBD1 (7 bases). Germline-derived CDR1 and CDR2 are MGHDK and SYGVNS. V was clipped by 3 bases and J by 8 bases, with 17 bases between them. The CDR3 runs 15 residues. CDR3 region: CASSDGGIQGHEQFF. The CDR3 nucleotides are TGTGCCAGCAGTGACGGCGGGATACAGGGGCATGAGCAGTTCTTC.

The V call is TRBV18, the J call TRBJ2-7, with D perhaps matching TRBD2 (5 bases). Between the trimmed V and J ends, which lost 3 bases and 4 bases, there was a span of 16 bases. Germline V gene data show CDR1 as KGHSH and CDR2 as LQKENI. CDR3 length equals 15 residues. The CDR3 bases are TGTGCCAGCTCACCTACGGACGGCGGCGGGTACGAGCAGTACTTC. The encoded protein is CASSPTDGGGYEQYF.

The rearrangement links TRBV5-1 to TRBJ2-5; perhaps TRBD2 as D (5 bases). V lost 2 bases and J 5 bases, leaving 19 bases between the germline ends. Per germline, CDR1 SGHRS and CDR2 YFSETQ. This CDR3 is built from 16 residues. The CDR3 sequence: CASSFSSISTGETQYF. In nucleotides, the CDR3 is TGCGCCAGCAGCTTCAGCTCGATCTCAACGGGGGAGACCCAGTACTTC.

In DNA form, the CDR3 reads TGTGCCTCCAGGGGAAAAACGGCCACCGGGGAGCTGTTTTTT. This encodes CASRGKTATGELFF. This chain connects TRBV30 to TRBJ2-2, with D tentatively TRBD1 (6 bases). The V gene lost 7 bases and the J gene lost 4 bases, with 16 bases spanning the gap. CDR1 and CDR2 from the germline V gene are GTSNPN and SVGIG (reference sequence). This CDR3 comprises 14 residues.

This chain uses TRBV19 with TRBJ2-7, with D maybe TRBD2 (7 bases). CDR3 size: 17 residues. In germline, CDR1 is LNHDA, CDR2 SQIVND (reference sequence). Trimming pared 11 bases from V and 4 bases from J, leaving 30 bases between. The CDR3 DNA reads TGTGCCGCTATCCTTGGGGGGGGGCGCCGAAGTCTGTACGAGCAGTACTTC. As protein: CAAILGGGRRSLYEQYF.

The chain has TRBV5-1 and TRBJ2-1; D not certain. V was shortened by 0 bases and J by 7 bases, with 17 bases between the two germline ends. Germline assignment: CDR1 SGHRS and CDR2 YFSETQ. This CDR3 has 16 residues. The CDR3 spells CASSLDSSNLGNEQFF. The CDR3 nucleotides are TGCGCCAGCAGCTTGGATTCTTCCAACCTCGGGAATGAGCAGTTCTTC.

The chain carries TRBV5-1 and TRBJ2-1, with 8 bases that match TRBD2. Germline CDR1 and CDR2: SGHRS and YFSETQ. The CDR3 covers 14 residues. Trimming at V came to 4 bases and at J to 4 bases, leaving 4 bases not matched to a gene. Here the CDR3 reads CASSPGGQYNEQFF. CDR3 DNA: TGCGCCAGCAGCCCGGGGGGGCAATACAATGAGCAGTTCTTC.

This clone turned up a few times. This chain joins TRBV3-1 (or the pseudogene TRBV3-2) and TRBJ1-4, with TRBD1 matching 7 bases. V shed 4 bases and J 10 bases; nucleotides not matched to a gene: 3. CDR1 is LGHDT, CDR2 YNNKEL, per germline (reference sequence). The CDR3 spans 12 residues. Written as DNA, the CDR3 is TGTGCCAGCAGCCCACGACAGGGAAAACTGTTTTTT. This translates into CASSPRQGKLFF.

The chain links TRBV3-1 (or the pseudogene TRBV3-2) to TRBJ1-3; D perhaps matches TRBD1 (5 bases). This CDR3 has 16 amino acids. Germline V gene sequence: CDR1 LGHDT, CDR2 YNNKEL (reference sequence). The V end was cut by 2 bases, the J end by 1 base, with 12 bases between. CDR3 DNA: TGTGCCAGCAGCCAATGGGGGGGAACTTCTGGAAACACCATATATTTT. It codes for CASSQWGGTSGNTIYF.

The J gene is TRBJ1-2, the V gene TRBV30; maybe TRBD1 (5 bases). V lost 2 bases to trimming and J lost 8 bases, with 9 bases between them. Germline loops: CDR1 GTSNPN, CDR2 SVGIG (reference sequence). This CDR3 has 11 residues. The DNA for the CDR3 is TGTGCCTGGAGTAACGGGGGGGGCTACACCTTC. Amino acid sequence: CAWSNGGGYTF.

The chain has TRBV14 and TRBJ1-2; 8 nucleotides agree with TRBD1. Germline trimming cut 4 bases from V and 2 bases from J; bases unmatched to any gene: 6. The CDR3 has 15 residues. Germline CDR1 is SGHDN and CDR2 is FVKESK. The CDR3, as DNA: TGTGCCAGCAGCCGCGGACAGGGACCCAACTATGGCTACACCTTC. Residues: CASSRGQGPNYGYTF.

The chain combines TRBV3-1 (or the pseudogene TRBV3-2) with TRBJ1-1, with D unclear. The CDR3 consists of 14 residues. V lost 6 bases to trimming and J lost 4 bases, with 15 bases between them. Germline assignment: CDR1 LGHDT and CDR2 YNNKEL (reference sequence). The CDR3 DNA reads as TGTGCCAGCAGTCCGGCGGGGAAAGGCACTGAAGCTTTCTTT. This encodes CASSPAGKGTEAFF.

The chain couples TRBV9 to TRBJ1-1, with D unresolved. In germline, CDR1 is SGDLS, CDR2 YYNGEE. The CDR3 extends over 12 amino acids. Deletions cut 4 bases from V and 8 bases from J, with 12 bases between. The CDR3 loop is CASSQSGDEAFF. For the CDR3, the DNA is TGTGCCAGCAGCCAGAGCGGTGACGAAGCTTTCTTT.

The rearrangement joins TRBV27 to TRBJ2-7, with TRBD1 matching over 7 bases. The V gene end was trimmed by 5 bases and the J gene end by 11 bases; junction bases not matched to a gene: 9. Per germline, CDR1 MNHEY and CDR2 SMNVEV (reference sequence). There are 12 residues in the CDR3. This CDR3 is CASSPLQGQEYF. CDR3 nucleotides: TGTGCCAGCAGTCCATTACAGGGGCAGGAGTACTTC.

CDR3 loop: CASSPRDGRETQYF. The DNA for the CDR3 is TGTGCCAGCAGCCCGCGGGACGGCCGGGAGACCCAGTACTTC. J is TRBJ2-5 and V is TRBV4-2; D perhaps matches TRBD2 (6 bases). Trimming took off 4 bases at V and 5 bases at J, with 14 bases between the two ends. The CDR3 sequence is 14 residues long. Germline V lookup: CDR1 LGHNA, CDR2 YNFKEQ.